This entry concerns a single T cell receptor (beta chain). This entry belongs to a study of T cell repertoires in cytomegalovirus infection. MiXCR, run by TCRdb on the reads, gives a single entry per CDR3 protein. The profile shows roughly 280,000 distinct CDR3 sequences, about an eighth of them singletons. Germline CDR1 MNHEY, CDR2 SVGAGI. V gave up 7 bases and J gave up 0 bases, with 17 bases separating them. The CDR3 has 16 residues. The rearrangement uses TRBV6-5 and TRBJ2-3, with D possibly TRBD1 on 6 matching bases. The sequencing sample was made of PBMCs. This TCR came from a human donor in good health (CMV status not recorded). Some clones in this sample may be carry-over from other donors' samples. The CDR3 DNA reads TGTGCCAGCACCAGGGACATGGGGCGAAGCACAGATACGCAGTATTTT. Protein product: CASTRDMGRSTDTQYF.